This passage covers 15 T cell receptor beta chains from one sample sequenced in a study of response to subunit inactivated influenza vaccine. One entry per CDR3 protein results from TCRdb running MiXCR on the RT-PCR reads. In the table there are 750,000 to 850,000 distinct CDR3 sequences, less than 20% of which are singletons. Sequences were derived from PBMCs from blood, sampled roughly 5 days after vaccination. The origin of the receptors is a man aged 50 to 60 who received an inactivated influenza vaccine.

This clonotype was counted at least ten times. The rearrangement uses TRBV5-5 and TRBJ2-3; tentatively, D is TRBD1 (5 bases). Trimming left V 1 base short and J 8 bases short, with 5 bases between. This CDR3 spans 11 amino acids. CDR1 is SGHKS and CDR2 is YYEKEE in the germline V gene (reference sequence). The CDR3 DNA sequence: TGTGCCAGCAGCTTGCAGGGTACGCAGTATTTT. The encoded protein is CASSLQGTQYF.

The chain carries TRBV9 and TRBJ2-7; 11 positions agree with TRBD1. This CDR3 spans 15 amino acids. V gave up 3 bases and J gave up 3 bases; unmatched junction bases: 5. The germline V gene has CDR1 SGDLS and CDR2 YYNGEE. The CDR3 DNA sequence: TGTGCCAGCAGCGGACCGGACAGGGGGCTCTACGAGCAGTACTTC. It yields the protein CASSGPDRGLYEQYF.

This clonotype occurred a few times. One end of the junction is discordant with germline, which a read error may explain. The genes are TRBV7-7 and TRBJ2-5; D is uncertain. This CDR3 has 14 residues. The germline V gene encodes CDR1 SSHAT and CDR2 FNYEAQ (reference sequence). The CDR3 sequence is CASSPRFSVETQYF. The CDR3 nucleotides are TGTGCTAGCAGCCCGCGTTTCAGCGTCGAGACCCAGTACTTC. Full variable domain (remainder filled in from reference TRBV7-7 and TRBJ2-5): GAGVSQSPRYKVTKRGQDVTLRCDPISSHATLYWYQQALGQGPEFLTYFNYEAQPDKSGLPSDRFSAERPEGSISTLTIQRTEQRDSAMYRCASSPRFSVETQYFGPGTRLLVL.

V is TRBV7-2 and J is TRBJ2-5, with 8 bases identical to TRBD2. V was clipped by 1 base and J by 2 bases; unmatched bases: 9. The CDR3 runs 17 residues. Germline V CDR1 and CDR2: SGHTA, FQGNSA. This CDR3 reads CASSLGPGGRIQETQYF. In DNA form, the CDR3 reads TGTGCCAGCAGCTTAGGGCCTGGCGGGAGGATTCAAGAGACCCAGTACTTC. The complete variable domain, with remaining parts taken from reference TRBV7-2 and TRBJ2-5, reads GAGVSQSPSNKVTEKGKDVELRCDPISGHTALYWYRQSLGQGLEFLIYFQGNSAPDKSGLPSDRFSAERTGGSVSTLTIQRTQQEDSAVYLCASSLGPGGRIQETQYFGPGTRLLVL.

The chain combines TRBV12-3 or TRBV12-4 with TRBJ1-2; D perhaps matches TRBD1 (5 bases). With 5 bases removed from V and 7 bases from J, the gap between germline ends came to 17 bases. This CDR3 contains 14 residues. The CDR3 coding sequence is TGTGCCAGCAGTCTACAGGCGCCGTTGAGTGGCTACACCTTC. Translated, it gives CASSLQAPLSGYTF.

This clonotype turned up a few times. This chain links TRBV5-1 with TRBJ2-7; 8 positions agree with TRBD2. The trim removed 0 bases at V and 5 bases at J, leaving 4 bases unmatched. Looked up from germline, CDR1 is SGHRS and CDR2 is YFSETQ. The CDR3 covers 14 residues. CDR3 sequence: CASSLEPSGHEQYF. The CDR3 DNA reads as TGCGCCAGCAGCTTGGAACCTAGCGGGCACGAGCAGTACTTC.

CDR3 residues: CASSERDFGEQYF. The CDR3 DNA reads TGTGCCAGCAGTGAACGGGACTTCGGCGAGCAGTACTTC. The rearrangement joins TRBV2 to TRBJ2-7; D possibly corresponds to TRBD2 (6 bases). Germline CDR1 and CDR2: SNHLY and FYNNEI. This CDR3 spans 13 amino acids. Trimming pared 2 bases from V and 6 bases from J, leaving 11 bases between.

The chain combines TRBV20-1 with TRBJ2-1; 10 bases map to TRBD2. The CDR3 covers 13 residues. Germline CDR1 DFQATT, CDR2 SNEGSKA (reference sequence). After removal of 5 bases from V and 15 bases from J, the junction contained 13 bases not matched to a gene. CDR3 amino acids: CSAARTSGERPFF. Written as DNA, the CDR3 is TGCAGTGCTGCCCGGACTAGCGGAGAACGTCCGTTCTTC.

This rearrangement joins TRBV6-1 to TRBJ2-3; no clear D. Germline V lookup: CDR1 MNHNS, CDR2 SASEGT. The CDR3 contains 16 residues. Trimming took off 6 bases at V and 3 bases at J, with 19 bases between the two ends. The CDR3 is CASRPGSWARTDTQYF. The CDR3 coding sequence is TGTGCCAGCAGACCCGGCTCGTGGGCCCGGACAGATACGCAGTATTTT.

This clonotype was counted between two and nine times. The chain joins TRBV6-1 to TRBJ1-1, with D hard to call. This CDR3 contains 13 residues. Trimming stripped 5 bases from V and 6 bases from J, with 13 bases between. Germline loops: CDR1 MNHNS, CDR2 SASEGT. CDR3 in DNA: TGTGCCAGCAGTCAAGGACCTTCAGCTGAAGCTTTCTTT. Protein product: CASSQGPSAEAFF.

The chain links TRBV9 to TRBJ1-2; 7 bases line up with TRBD1. CDR3 length equals 15 residues. The germline CDR1 and CDR2 sequences are SGDLS and YYNGEE. V lost 3 bases and J lost 0; bases outside the gene matches: 5. The CDR3 region has the DNA TGTGCCAGCAGCGCCCGGACAGGACCTAACTATGGCTACACCTTC. Translation gives CASSARTGPNYGYTF.

This clonotype showed up just a few times. The chain uses TRBV5-1 and TRBJ2-2; 8 nucleotides align to TRBD1. V trimming: 4 bases; J trimming: 6 bases; junction bases outside the gene matches: 5. CDR3 length: 14 amino acids. The germline V gene has CDR1 SGHRS and CDR2 YFSETQ. This chain's CDR3 is CASSKDRVSGELFF. CDR3 in DNA: TGCGCCAGCAGCAAGGACAGGGTCTCCGGGGAGCTGTTTTTT.

The chain joins TRBV5-6 to TRBJ2-1; TRBD1 aligns across 7 bases. This CDR3 region has 16 residues. V dropped 0 bases and J dropped 3; count of bases not matched to a gene: 6. Germline loops: CDR1 SGHDT, CDR2 YYEEEE. The CDR3 sequence is CASSLGPGQYYNEQFF. As DNA, the CDR3 is TGTGCCAGCAGCTTGGGTCCGGGACAGTACTACAATGAGCAGTTCTTC. Filled out from reference TRBV5-6 and TRBJ2-1, the complete variable domain reads DAGVTQSPTHLIKTRGQQVTLRCSPKSGHDTVSWYQQALGQGPQFIFQYYEEEERQRGNFPDRFSGHQFPNYSSELNVNALLLGDSALYLCASSLGPGQYYNEQFFGPGTRLTVL.

The V gene is TRBV3-1, the J gene TRBJ2-7; the match to TRBD2 covers 16 bases. V lost 4 bases, J lost 0 bases, and 3 bases stayed unmatched. The CDR3 has 17 amino acids. The germline V gene has CDR1 LGHDT and CDR2 YNNKEL (reference sequence). The CDR3 bases are TGTGCCAGCAGCCCGGGACTAGCGGGGGGGAGCTCCTACGAGCAGTACTTC. Translation gives CASSPGLAGGSSYEQYF.

The chain has TRBV12-3 or TRBV12-4 and TRBJ2-3; unclear D gene. The CDR3 runs 13 residues. V lost 6 bases to trimming and J lost 8 bases, with 15 bases between them. The CDR3 sequence: CASSPKVVSTQYF. The CDR3 coding sequence is TGTGCCAGCAGCCCGAAGGTGGTTAGTACGCAGTATTTT.